This T cell receptor beta chain appears in the sequencing data of a study of T cell responses to AZD1222 COVID-19 vaccine. The V gene lost 7 bases and the J gene lost 4 bases, with 18 bases spanning the gap. Germline values: CDR1 SGHRS, CDR2 YFSETQ. The CDR3 loop spans 14 amino acids. The assay was immunoSEQ multiplex PCR, and TCRdb's table has in-frame clones only and misses some. The repertoire holds about 130,000 clones, 85% seen once, with 7.9% in the top ten. This receptor was identified in an adult who received the MenACWY meningococcal vaccine as a control. The source was peripheral blood, collected 28 days after the second dose of the MenACWY control vaccine. The gene calls are TRBV5-1 and TRBJ2-7; possibly TRBD2 for D (6 bases). In DNA form, the CDR3 reads TGCGCCAGCCCTCCCGGCGGGGACGGTTACGAGCAGTACGTC. This sequence encodes CASPPGGDGYEQYV.